One TCR beta chain is described in this entry. The source of the sample is a study of shared clonotypes between healthy human individuals. Only in-frame clones appear in the TCRdb table, and some are missing; sequencing was by immunoSEQ multiplex PCR. Found here are over 850,000 clones, 75% to 85% of them singletons; the top ten hold under 0.65%. The V end was cut by 4 bases, the J end by 2 bases, with 20 bases between. The CDR3 sequence is 17 residues long. From germline, CDR1 is SGHRS and CDR2 YFSETQ. The chain has TRBV5-1 and TRBJ2-3; D is ambiguous. Sequenced: memory CD4+ T cells from PBMCs. Subset meaning: CD45RA-negative fraction. The sequence derives from a man aged 18 to 29 in good health. Some clones in this sample may be carry-over from other donors' samples. CDR3 protein: CASSASLGPSVTDTQYF. CDR3 DNA: TGCGCCAGCAGCGCATCCCTAGGACCATCTGTCACAGATACGCAGTATTTT. The entire variable domain, with the rest obtained from reference TRBV5-1 and TRBJ2-3, is as follows: KAGVTQTPRYLIKTRGQQVTLSCSPISGHRSVSWYQQTPGQGLQFLFEYFSETQRNKGNFPGRFSGRQFSNSRSEMNVSTLELGDSALYLCASSASLGPSVTDTQYFGPGTRLTVL.